What follows are 16 T cell receptor beta chains derived from one specimen sequenced in a study of T-cell reconstitution after alpha-beta-depleted transplantation in children (dated by TCRdb to 2015 to 2016). The treatment or condition label of this sample denotes: allogeneic hematopoietic cell transplantation with graft depleted of TCRalphabeta T cells and CD19 B cells. Libraries were prepared through PCR. Sequencer: Illumina HiSeq 2500. Molecular barcoding was employed in the preparation of TCR libraries, with unique molecular identifiers being used to normalize TCRbeta repertoire quantification. TCRdb cleaned the public reads at Q25 with fastp, built clones with MiXCR and kept in-frame beta chains. A single entry per CDR3 protein holds the most common genes and DNA from its merged rows. This sample is represented by approximately 630,000 distinct CDR3 sequences; around 13% of them were singletons. Of the sample, 0.79% is held by the ten largest clones.

The sample in question was PBMCs, obtained before TCRalphabeta/CD19-depleted stem cell transplant. These receptors all come from a girl aged 2 to 10 with congenital amegakaryocytic thrombocytopenia, due to receive a stem cell transplant.

This clonotype was counted a few times. This chain connects TRBV18 to TRBJ2-1; 7 bases line up with TRBD1. CDR1 KGHSH and CDR2 LQKENI come from the germline V gene. The V and J ends lost 2 bases and 6 bases, in that order; junction bases with no gene match: 10. There are 16 residues in the CDR3. The chain's CDR3 is CASSPSMTGTSNEQFF. The CDR3, as DNA: TGTGCCAGCTCACCAAGTATGACAGGGACCTCCAATGAGCAGTTCTTC.

This clonotype was observed a handful of times. This sequence joins TRBV5-1 and TRBJ2-7; D is perhaps TRBD2 (7 bases). Germline V gives CDR1 SGHRS, CDR2 YFSETQ. There are 16 residues in the CDR3. The V end was cut by 4 bases, the J end by 2 bases, with 19 bases between. CDR3 sequence reads: CASSPRVRGATYEQYF. The CDR3 coding sequence is TGCGCCAGCAGCCCCCGGGTACGGGGGGCGACCTACGAGCAGTACTTC.

Ten or more counts support this clonotype. J is TRBJ2-2 and V is TRBV3-1; TRBD2 agrees at 8 bases. V trimming: 9 bases; J trimming: 5 bases; junction bases outside the gene matches: 8. The CDR3 has 14 residues. Germline CDR1 LGHDT, CDR2 YNNKEL (reference sequence). CDR3 sequence reads: CARSEREKTGELFF. CDR3 DNA: TGTGCCAGGTCCGAGCGGGAGAAGACCGGGGAGCTGTTTTTT.

This clonotype was picked up many times. At one end the junction does not follow the germline gene, possibly because of a read error. This chain links TRBV12-3 or TRBV12-4 with TRBJ2-1; 7 positions agree with TRBD2. The CDR3 sequence is 13 residues long. The chain's CDR3 is CASSSSGYNEQFF. The CDR3 DNA sequence: TGCGCCAGCAGCTCTAGCGGATACAATGAGCAGTTCTTC.

This clonotype showed up many times. The chain has TRBV30 and TRBJ1-6; TRBD1 matches 9 bases. The CDR3 runs to 19 residues. After removal of 3 bases from V and 1 base from J, the junction contained 13 bases not matched to a gene. CDR1 and CDR2 (germline): GTSNPN, SVGIG (reference sequence). Written as DNA, the CDR3 is TGTGCCTGGAGAGCATCCCGCACGGACAGGGGATCCTATAATTCACCCCTCCACTTT. It encodes CAWRASRTDRGSYNSPLHF.

The count of this clonotype is one. This chain joins TRBV28 and TRBJ2-7, with 10 nucleotides matching TRBD2. After removal of 1 base from V and 4 bases from J, the junction contained 7 bases not matched to a gene. The CDR3 consists of 16 residues. Germline CDR1 and CDR2: MDHEN and SYDVKM. CDR3 residues: CASSLSPAGGPYEQYF. CDR3 nucleotide sequence: TGTGCCAGCAGTTTATCCCCAGCGGGAGGGCCTTACGAGCAGTACTTC.

This clonotype has at least ten counts. This chain joins TRBV7-9 and TRBJ2-7; D is unclear. CDR3 size: 14 residues. V shed 2 bases and J shed 3 bases, with 11 bases lying between them. Germline CDR1 is SEHNR and CDR2 is FQNEAQ (reference sequence). The CDR3 coding sequence is TGTGCCAGCAGCTTAAGTACGGAAGTCTACGAGCAGTACTTC. Translating gives CASSLSTEVYEQYF.

The sample holds many counts of this clonotype. The V gene is TRBV6-2 or TRBV6-3, the J gene TRBJ1-1; no firm D call. V was shortened by 6 bases and J by 2 bases, with 1 base between the two germline ends. In germline, CDR1 is MNHEY, CDR2 SVGEGT. The CDR3 length is 10 residues. The CDR3 DNA reads TGTGCCAGCAGAAACACTGAAGCTTTCTTT. Residues: CASRNTEAFF.

This clonotype was recorded at least ten times. The chain combines TRBV12-3 or TRBV12-4 with TRBJ2-1, with D unresolved. The CDR3 is made up of 10 amino acids. Trimming took 8 bases from V and 9 from J, leaving 8 bases between them. For the CDR3, the DNA is TGTGCCAGCGGCCTGAGTGAGCAGTTCTTC. It translates to CASGLSEQFF.

J is TRBJ2-2 and V is TRBV5-1; D may be TRBD2 (5 bases). Germline values: CDR1 SGHRS, CDR2 YFSETQ. This CDR3 spans 15 amino acids. The ends were cut back, 0 bases at V and 5 bases at J, with 11 bases in the middle. The CDR3 coding sequence is TGCGCCAGCAGCTTGGGGGGAGTTCGGACCGGGGAGCTGTTTTTT. The encoded protein is CASSLGGVRTGELFF.

This clonotype was detected a few times. The chain uses TRBV5-1 and TRBJ2-7, with a tentative D call TRBD2 (6 bases). Germline CDR1 and CDR2: SGHRS and YFSETQ. V lost 2 bases and J 6 bases, leaving 18 bases between the germline ends. This CDR3 region has 15 residues. CDR3 sequence: CASSLGLSSDGEQYF. For the CDR3, the DNA is TGCGCCAGCAGCTTAGGCTTGTCTAGCGACGGCGAGCAGTACTTC.

The CDR3 coding sequence is TGTGCCAGCAGTCAAAGAGCGGGAGATACGCAGTATTTT. As protein: CASSQRAGDTQYF. The rearrangement uses TRBV12-3 or TRBV12-4 and TRBJ2-3; TRBD2 is a possible D gene (6 bases). The CDR3 loop spans 13 amino acids. V lost 5 bases, J lost 5 bases, and 11 bases lay in between.

In its sample, this clonotype was seen many times. The chain joins TRBV6-5 to TRBJ1-6, with a tentative D call TRBD1 (5 bases). Trimming shortened V by 0 bases and J by 6 bases, and 9 bases separated the two germline ends. Germline loops: CDR1 MNHEY, CDR2 SVGAGI. This CDR3 has 15 residues. Here the CDR3 reads CASSYSGQGNSPLHF. The CDR3 nucleotides read TGTGCCAGCAGTTACTCTGGGCAGGGTAATTCACCCCTCCACTTT.

The V call is TRBV5-1, the J call TRBJ2-7; 9 bases agree with TRBD1. The germline gives CDR1 SGHRS, CDR2 YFSETQ. The length of the CDR3 is 17 residues. Losses at the gene ends were 4 bases for V and 6 bases for J; bases not matched to a gene: 17. Here the CDR3 DNA reads TGCGCCAGCAGCATTAGTACCGCCGCGGGACAGGGTGGCGAGCAGTACTTC. Protein: CASSISTAAGQGGEQYF.

This clonotype was counted at least ten times. The genes are TRBV29-1 and TRBJ2-7; 7 nucleotides line up with TRBD1. V lost 0 bases to trimming and J lost 3 bases; unmatched junction nucleotides: 11. This CDR3 region has 16 residues. In germline, CDR1 is SQVTM, CDR2 ANQGSEA. The CDR3 DNA reads as TGCAGCGTTGAAGACCCATTGGGACAGACGAGCTACGAGCAGTACTTC. It yields the protein CSVEDPLGQTSYEQYF.

This clonotype has more than one count but fewer than ten. The chain links TRBV12-3 or TRBV12-4 to TRBJ2-6, with D perhaps being TRBD1 or TRBD2 (6 bases each). V lost 6 bases and J 3 bases, leaving 12 bases between the germline ends. The CDR3 spans 15 residues. The CDR3 protein is CASRGGGRGANVLTF. CDR3 in DNA: TGTGCCAGCAGGGGGGGCGGTCGTGGGGCCAACGTCCTGACTTTC.